This is a list of T cell receptor beta chains from one sample in a study of T cell repertoires in cytomegalovirus infection. Their antigen targets remain unknown. TCRdb redid the calling of the reads with MiXCR, one entry per CDR3 protein. Altogether hundreds of thousands of distinct CDR3 sequences are present, roughly 33% being singletons, with the ten largest covering around 12%. Sequenced here: cultured CD8+ T cells from PBMCs, sampled from culture after CMV antigen stimulation. The source of these receptors is a human donor in good health (CMV status not recorded). Some clones in this sample may be carry-over from other donors' samples. Each CDR3 is given without its conserved first and last residue. A row's size may be missing; if present it is once, few, many or a size class.

abundance	v_gene	j_gene	CDR3aa
.	TRBV10-3	TRBJ2-7	AISESQKSSYEQY
many	TRBV7-2	TRBJ1-3	ASSQMGPSGTIY
few	TRBV6-6	TRBJ2-1	ASSYLAEAYNEQF
.	TRBV13	TRBJ2-3	ASSLGTRGGPDTQY
few	TRBV6-6	TRBJ1-2	ASSYPSGDKRIYT
few	TRBV5-5	TRBJ2-7	ASSLQSRYEQY
.	TRBV6-2/TRBV6-3	TRBJ2-5	ASSRKSGGYEY
.	TRBV7-9	TRBJ2-3	ASSETRTDTQY
few	TRBV6-6	TRBJ2-1	ASRDPQDSSYNEQF
few	TRBV27	TRBJ1-6	ASSHTPPGRGIRNSPLH
few	TRBV27	TRBJ1-1	ASSSRVRTGHTEAF
few	TRBV4-1	TRBJ2-2	ASRRTSVNGELF